This entry lists 14 T cell receptor beta chains sequenced from one sample in a study of blood T cell repertoires in COVID-19. Assay used: immunoSEQ multiplex PCR; TCRdb lists only in-frame clones, some missing. The data hold some 50,000 clones, with about 89% observed a single time. Sequencing was performed on peripheral blood. Receptors originate from a human donor in a cohort sampled during active COVID-19.

This chain uses TRBV11-2 with TRBJ1-6, with 12 nucleotides matching TRBD1. The CDR3 has 16 amino acids. V lost 6 bases, J lost 7 bases, and 7 bases stayed unmatched. Germline CDR1 and CDR2: SGHAT and FQNNGV. Here the CDR3 DNA reads TGTGCCAGCAGGGGCAGGGACAGGGGGCTGAATTCACCCCTCCACTTT. Protein sequence: CASRGRDRGLNSPLHF.

In the case of this clone: At one end the junction does not follow the germline gene, possibly because of a read error. This chain connects TRBV27 to TRBJ1-2; D remains ambiguous. This CDR3 region has 13 residues. CDR1 is MNHEY, CDR2 SMNVEV, per germline (reference sequence). The chain's CDR3 is CASSLSPRNGYTF. CDR3 DNA sequence: TGTGCCAGCAGTCTATCACCGCGGAATGGCTACACCTTC.

The chain employs TRBV28 and TRBJ1-2; TRBD1 aligns across 9 bases. Germline V gives CDR1 MDHEN, CDR2 SYDVKM. There are 16 residues in the CDR3. Trimming took 2 bases from V and 4 from J; bases not matched to a gene: 8. CDR3 region: CASSLQGTGNAYGYTF. In nucleotides, the CDR3 is TGTGCCAGCAGTTTACAGGGGACAGGGAACGCCTATGGCTACACCTTC.

The chain is built from TRBV5-6 and TRBJ1-4; D remains ambiguous. CDR3 length: 16 residues. Germline V lookup: CDR1 SGHDT, CDR2 YYEEEE. V was clipped by 4 bases and J by 3 bases, with 16 bases between them. CDR3 nucleotide sequence: TGTGCCAGCAGCCGGGATTTGGGGTCCGCTAATGAAAAACTGTTTTTT. This encodes CASSRDLGSANEKLFF.

DNA for the CDR3: TGTGCCAGCAGCTTAATTACAGGGGCGAACACTGAAGCTTTCTTT. Protein: CASSLITGANTEAFF. The J gene is TRBJ1-1, the V gene TRBV7-9; TRBD1 agrees at 7 bases. With V trimmed by 2 bases and J by 1 base, 4 bases remained unmatched. This CDR3 region has 15 residues. The germline V gene encodes CDR1 SEHNR and CDR2 FQNEAQ (reference sequence).

The DNA of the CDR3 is TGTGCCAGCAGTCACCAGGGACAAGAGACCCAGTACTTC. Residues: CASSHQGQETQYF. The chain combines TRBV6-2 or TRBV6-3 with TRBJ2-5; possible D gene TRBD1, 5 bases. Deletions cut 5 bases from V and 2 bases from J, with 9 bases between. The CDR3 extends over 13 amino acids. Germline CDR1 reads MNHEY; CDR2 reads SVGEGT.

This sequence joins TRBV7-9 and TRBJ1-2; no definite D call. V was pared by 4 bases and J by 0 bases, with 12 bases between. CDR1 and CDR2 (germline): SEHNR, FQNEAQ (reference sequence). The CDR3 spans 15 residues. This CDR3 is CASSSREAANYGYTF. The DNA for the CDR3 is TGTGCCAGCAGCTCTAGGGAGGCAGCTAACTATGGCTACACCTTC. The complete variable domain, with remaining parts taken from reference TRBV7-9 and TRBJ1-2, reads DTGVSQNPRHKITKRGQNVTFRCDPISEHNRLYWYRQTLGQGPEFLTYFQNEAQLEKSRLLSDRFSAERPKGSFSTLEIQRTEQGDSAMYLCASSSREAANYGYTFGSGTRLTVV.

The chain is built from TRBV5-6 and TRBJ1-1; D is undetermined. The CDR3 extends over 15 amino acids. Germline V gives CDR1 SGHDT, CDR2 YYEEEE. V was clipped by 1 base and J by 2 bases, with 12 bases between them. CDR3 sequence: CASSLPRRNNTEAFF. The CDR3 DNA follows: TGTGCCAGCAGCTTGCCGCGGCGTAATAACACTGAAGCTTTCTTT.

The count of this clone is one. This chain connects TRBV27 to TRBJ1-6, with 9 bases matching TRBD1. The CDR3 is 13 amino acids. Trimming cost V 7 bases and J 8 bases; bases outside gene matches: 3. The germline gives CDR1 MNHEY, CDR2 SMNVEV (reference sequence). CDR3: CASMGTGHSPLHF. CDR3 DNA: TGTGCCAGCATGGGGACAGGGCATTCACCCCTCCACTTT.

The chain employs TRBV20-1 and TRBJ2-3; 8 bases are shared with TRBD1. V lost 3 bases to trimming and J lost 3 bases; unmatched junction nucleotides: 8. The CDR3 runs to 15 residues. Looked up from germline, CDR1 is DFQATT and CDR2 is SNEGSKA (reference sequence). In nucleotides, the CDR3 is TGCAGTGCTAGTTCCGGACAGGGTTTAACAGATACGCAGTATTTT. It yields the protein CSASSGQGLTDTQYF.

The sample holds one count of this clone. This chain joins TRBV5-1 and TRBJ2-2; tentatively, D is TRBD2 (5 bases). The germline gives CDR1 SGHRS, CDR2 YFSETQ. V lost 5 bases and J lost 3, with 5 bases in between. This CDR3 is 12 amino acids long. The CDR3 nucleotides read TGCGCCAGCAGGGGAGACACCGGGGAGCTGTTTTTT. This codes for CASRGDTGELFF. The complete variable domain, with remaining parts taken from reference TRBV5-1 and TRBJ2-2, reads KAGVTQTPRYLIKTRGQQVTLSCSPISGHRSVSWYQQTPGQGLQFLFEYFSETQRNKGNFPGRFSGRQFSNSRSEMNVSTLELGDSALYLCASRGDTGELFFGEGSRLTVL.

The chain recombines TRBV6-1 with TRBJ2-7, with TRBD1 matching 9 bases. The germline gives CDR1 MNHNS, CDR2 SASEGT. Trimming took 3 bases from V and 5 from J; bases not matched to a gene: 5. The CDR3 is 14 residues long. The DNA of the CDR3 is TGTGCCAGCAGTGAGGGACAGGGTCAGAACGAGCAGTACTTC. Translated: CASSEGQGQNEQYF.

The genes are TRBV4-1 and TRBJ1-1; 9 bases line up with TRBD1. Germline V lookup: CDR1 MGHRA, CDR2 YSYEKL. This CDR3 has 15 amino acids. The junction had 7 bases not matched to a gene; V was cut back by 3 bases and J by 5 bases. CDR3 nucleotide sequence: TGCGCCAGCAGCCATGAAGGGACAGGGCGTACTGAAGCTTTCTTT. Protein product: CASSHEGTGRTEAFF.

The chain joins TRBV5-4 to TRBJ2-2; TRBD2 might be the D (5 bases). The CDR3 is 15 residues long. Germline V gene lookup returns CDR1 SGHNT and CDR2 YYREEE (reference sequence). The V gene lost 1 base and the J gene lost 1 base, with 8 bases spanning the gap. The CDR3 region has the DNA TGTGCCAGCAGCTTGCTAGGGAGGAACACCGGGGAGCTGTTTTTT. This codes for CASSLLGRNTGELFF.